This is a list of T cell receptor beta chains from one sample in a study of CD8+ T cells in alopecia areata. Profiled with immunoSEQ multiplex PCR; TCRdb holds only in-frame clones, not every one. The sample has around 190,000 clones; about three fifths are singletons. Sample: CD4+ T cells sorted from blood, taken at week 4, from a patient treated with tofacitinib. These receptors came from a human donor with alopecia areata. CDR3s include the opening cysteine and the closing phenylalanine or tryptophan. The D gene is left open where the match is weak. Part of the rows lack a size; the others show once, few, many or a class for expanded clones.

abundance,v_gene,j_gene,d_gene,CDR3nt,CDR3aa
NA,TRBV6-6,TRBJ1-1,NA,TGTGCCAGCAGCCCAGGGTCGATCACTGAAGCTTTCTTT,CASSPGSITEAFF
NA,TRBV7-2,TRBJ1-5,NA,TGTGCCAGCAGCTTATCAGGGGATAGCAATCAGCCCCAGCATTTT,CASSLSGDSNQPQHF
NA,TRBV5-6,TRBJ1-6,TRBD1,TGTGCCAGCAGCCCAACGGGACAGGGGAATTCACCCCTCCACTTT,CASSPTGQGNSPLHF
NA,TRBV10-3,TRBJ1-2,NA,TGTGCCATCAGTGTCAGGGAGAACTATGGCTACACCTTC,CAISVRENYGYTF
NA,TRBV30,TRBJ1-1,NA,TGTGCCTGGATCCCGTACACTGAAGCTTTCTTT,CAWIPYTEAFF
few,TRBV10-3,TRBJ1-5,NA,TGTGCCATCAGTCGCGGGGCAGACTATAGCAATCAGCCCCAGCATTTT,CAISRGADYSNQPQHF
NA,TRBV18,TRBJ2-7,TRBD2,TGTGCCAGCTCATCCGGACTAGCGGGGGGTCTGCGCGAGCAGTACTTC,CASSSGLAGGLREQYF
NA,TRBV2,TRBJ1-3,NA,TGTGCCAGCAGTGAAAGACGGTCCTCTGGAAACACCATATATTTT,CASSERRSSGNTIYF
NA,TRBV30,TRBJ2-2,NA,TGTGCCTGGAGTAAGGACTCGACCGGGGAGCTGTTTTTT,CAWSKDSTGELFF
few,TRBV9,TRBJ2-1,TRBD2,TGTGCCAGCAGCGTAGTGGCTAGCGGGGGTAATGAGCAGTTCTTC,CASSVVASGGNEQFF
NA,TRBV20-1,TRBJ2-1,TRBD1,TGCAGTGCTGGACAGGGTCAACTGTTCTTC,CSAGQGQLFF
NA,TRBV7-9,TRBJ2-7,TRBD1,TGTGCCAGCAGCTCCGGGACAGGGTCCTACGAGCAGTACTTC,CASSSGTGSYEQYF
NA,TRBV7-6,TRBJ2-3,TRBD2,TGTGCCAGCAGCTTATGGTCTAGCGGGGGGTACACAGATACGCAGTATTTT,CASSLWSSGGYTDTQYF
NA,TRBV23-1,TRBJ2-7,NA,TGCGCCAGCACCTCCCGGTTAAGCCACGAGCAGTACTTC,CASTSRLSHEQYF
once,TRBV7-8,TRBJ1-2,TRBD1,TGTGCCAGCAGCCTTCGAGACAGGGGTGGCTACACCTTC,CASSLRDRGGYTF
NA,TRBV19,TRBJ1-2,NA,TGTGCCAGTAGTATAATCGGGCAGAACTATGGCTACACCTTC,CASSIIGQNYGYTF
NA,TRBV2,TRBJ2-3,NA,TGTGCCAGCAGTGAAAGGTCGGATACGCAGTATTTT,CASSERSDTQYF
NA,TRBV25-1,TRBJ1-1,TRBD1,TGTGCCAGCAGTGAAGGTTTAGGGGGCGGGAACACTGAAGCTTTCTTT,CASSEGLGGGNTEAFF
NA,TRBV4-1,TRBJ2-1,NA,TGCGCCAGCAGCCAAGAGCGGTCGGGTGAGCAGTTCTTC,CASSQERSGEQFF
NA,TRBV30,TRBJ1-2,NA,TGTGCCTGGAGTATGGGAGTTGCTAACTATGGCTACACCTTC,CAWSMGVANYGYTF
NA,TRBV5-6,TRBJ1-5,TRBD1,TGTGCCAGCAGCGGACCCACTACGGGACAGGACAATCAGCCCCAGCATTTT,CASSGPTTGQDNQPQHF
few,TRBV2,TRBJ2-1,TRBD2,TGTGCCAGCAGTGAAGTTCAGCGGGGGGCCTACAATGAGCAGTTCTTC,CASSEVQRGAYNEQFF
NA,TRBV30,TRBJ2-7,TRBD1,TGTGCCTGGAGCCGTTACGACAGGGAATCCTACGAGCAGTACTTC,CAWSRYDRESYEQYF
once,TRBV29-1,TRBJ2-3,NA,TGCAGCGTTGACGCCAGCACAGATACGCAGTATTTT,CSVDASTDTQYF
few,TRBV18,TRBJ1-1,NA,TGTGCCAGCTCACCCTCTAACAGCCCTGGCACTGAAGCTTTCTTT,CASSPSNSPGTEAFF
many,TRBV10-3,TRBJ2-3,NA,TGTGCCATCAAAGGGGCCTTTAGCACAGATACGCAGTATTTT,CAIKGAFSTDTQYF
NA,TRBV5-6,TRBJ1-3,NA,TGTGCCAGCAGCTTGAGGGGAATCTCTGGAAACACCATATATTTT,CASSLRGISGNTIYF
NA,TRBV12-5,TRBJ1-4,NA,TGTGCTAGTGGCCGCGGGACTATAAATGAAAAACTGTTTTTT,CASGRGTINEKLFF
NA,TRBV5-1,TRBJ2-1,TRBD2,TGCGCCAGCAGAACAATATTAGCGGGCCCCGGGGAGCAGTTCTTC,CASRTILAGPGEQFF
few,TRBV15,TRBJ2-5,TRBD2,TGTGCCACCAGCAGAGGGGCTAGCGGGGGGGCCGGTGAGACCCAGTACTTC,CATSRGASGGAGETQYF
once,TRBV30,TRBJ2-5,NA,TGTGCCTGGAGTGTTAGTGGGGAGACCCAGTACTTC,CAWSVSGETQYF
NA,TRBV11-2,TRBJ1-6,NA,TGTGCCAGCAGCCCAGGTGGGGGGCGACCCCTCCACTTT,CASSPGGGRPLHF
NA,TRBV14,TRBJ1-4,NA,TGTGCCAGCAGCAGCTCAGCAACTAATGAAAAACTGTTTTTT,CASSSSATNEKLFF
NA,TRBV9,TRBJ2-4,TRBD2,TGTGCCAGCAGCTCCGGACTAGCGGGTAACATTCAGTACTTC,CASSSGLAGNIQYF
few,TRBV28,TRBJ2-7,NA,TGTGCCAGCAGTTTCGGGGGAGTGGGGCAGTACTTC,CASSFGGVGQYF
few,TRBV29-1,TRBJ2-3,NA,TGCAGCGTGAAGGAAGGGACGCAGTATTTT,CSVKEGTQYF
few,TRBV4-3,TRBJ2-3,TRBD1,TGCGCCAGCAGCCAGGGACAGGGGGCGGGAGATACGCAGTATTTT,CASSQGQGAGDTQYF
few,TRBV2,TRBJ1-6,NA,TGTGCCAGCAGTCCGCCGATTTCCCCCCTCCACTTT,CASSPPISPLHF
NA,TRBV27,TRBJ2-1,TRBD2,TGTGCCAGCAAACGAGCGGGGGCCAGCTCCTACAATGAGCAGTTCTTC,CASKRAGASSYNEQFF
NA,TRBV25-1,TRBJ1-1,NA,TGTGCCAGCAGTACCAGGATGAAAAGGGCAGGTAACACTGAAGCTTTCTTT,CASSTRMKRAGNTEAFF
few,TRBV27,TRBJ1-2,NA,TGTGCCAGCAGTAAAACAGGAGGAGGCTACACCTTC,CASSKTGGGYTF
NA,TRBV13,TRBJ1-2,TRBD1,TGTGCCAGCAGCCGGGGACAGAGCCTTTATGGCTACACCTTC,CASSRGQSLYGYTF
NA,TRBV6-5,TRBJ2-1,TRBD2,TGTGCCAGCACTCAAGGGACTAGCTACAATGAGCAGTTCTTC,CASTQGTSYNEQFF
NA,TRBV4-1,TRBJ2-1,NA,TGCGCCAGCAGCCCTGGACAGACAGCCTACAATGAGCAGTTCTTC,CASSPGQTAYNEQFF
NA,TRBV5-1,TRBJ1-2,NA,TGCGCCAGCAGCCCGGGGGCTACAGATGCGAACTATGGCTACACCTTC,CASSPGATDANYGYTF
NA,TRBV18,TRBJ1-1,NA,TGTGCCAGCTCAGGGACGGAGATGAACACTGAAGCTTTCTTT,CASSGTEMNTEAFF
NA,TRBV7-2,TRBJ2-3,TRBD2,TGTGCCAGCAGCTTAGTAGCGGGGGGCACAGATACGCAGTATTTT,CASSLVAGGTDTQYF
NA,TRBV29-1,TRBJ2-3,NA,TGCAGCGTTCGGGGACCCGGGGCAGATACGCAGTATTTT,CSVRGPGADTQYF
NA,TRBV7-9,TRBJ1-2,TRBD1,TGTGCCAGCCGAGGGACAGCCTATGGCTACACCTTC,CASRGTAYGYTF
NA,TRBV4-2,TRBJ1-2,NA,TGTGCCAGCAGCCAAGCCCAAGACTATAACTATGGCTACACCTTC,CASSQAQDYNYGYTF
NA,TRBV9,TRBJ2-1,NA,TGTGCCAGCAGCCTAGCAGGGCCCTCCTACAATGAGCAGTTCTTC,CASSLAGPSYNEQFF
NA,TRBV25-1,TRBJ2-1,TRBD1,TGTGCCAGCAGTGATACAGGGGGCCGGTACAATGAGCAGTTCTTC,CASSDTGGRYNEQFF
NA,TRBV6-5,TRBJ1-2,NA,TGTGCCAGCAGTTACGGGCCAGACCTCTATGGCTACACCTTC,CASSYGPDLYGYTF
NA,TRBV28,TRBJ2-3,NA,TGTGCCAGCATACCCAACGGGGGTGGCACAGATACGCAGTATTTT,CASIPNGGGTDTQYF
NA,TRBV29-1,TRBJ2-2,TRBD1,TGCAGCGTTGCTAGGGGGCTCGGCGGGGAGCTGTTTTTT,CSVARGLGGELFF